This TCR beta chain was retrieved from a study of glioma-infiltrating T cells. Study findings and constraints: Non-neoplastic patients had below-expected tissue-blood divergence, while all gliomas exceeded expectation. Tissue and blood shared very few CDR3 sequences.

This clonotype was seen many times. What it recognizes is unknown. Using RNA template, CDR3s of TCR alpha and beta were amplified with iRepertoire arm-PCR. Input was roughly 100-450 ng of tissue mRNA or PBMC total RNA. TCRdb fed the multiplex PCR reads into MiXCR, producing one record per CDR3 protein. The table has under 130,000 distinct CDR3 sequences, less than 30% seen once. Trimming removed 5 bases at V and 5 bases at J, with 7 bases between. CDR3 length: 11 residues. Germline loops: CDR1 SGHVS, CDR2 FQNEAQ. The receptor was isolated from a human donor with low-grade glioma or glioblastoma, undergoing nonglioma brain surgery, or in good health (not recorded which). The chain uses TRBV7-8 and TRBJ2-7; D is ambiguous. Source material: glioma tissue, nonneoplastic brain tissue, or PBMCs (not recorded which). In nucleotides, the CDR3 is TGTGCCAGCAGCCAAACTAACGAGCAGTACTTC. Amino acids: CASSQTNEQYF.